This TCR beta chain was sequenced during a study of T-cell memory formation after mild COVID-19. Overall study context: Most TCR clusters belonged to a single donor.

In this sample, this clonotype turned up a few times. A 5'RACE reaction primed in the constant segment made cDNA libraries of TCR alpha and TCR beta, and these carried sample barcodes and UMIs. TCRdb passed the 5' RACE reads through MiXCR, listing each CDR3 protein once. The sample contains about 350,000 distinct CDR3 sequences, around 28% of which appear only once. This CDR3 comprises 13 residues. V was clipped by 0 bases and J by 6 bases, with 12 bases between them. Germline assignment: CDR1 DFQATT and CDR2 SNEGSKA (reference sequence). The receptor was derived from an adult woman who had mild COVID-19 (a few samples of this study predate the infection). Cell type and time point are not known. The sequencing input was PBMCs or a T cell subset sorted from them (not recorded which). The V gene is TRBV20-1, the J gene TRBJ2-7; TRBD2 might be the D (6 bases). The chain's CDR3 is CSARDTGVLEQYF. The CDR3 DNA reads TGCAGTGCTAGAGATACGGGGGTACTCGAGCAGTACTTC.